This T cell receptor beta chain was captured in a study of cytomegalovirus exposure and HLA in healthy donors. The PCR was carried out with 60 Vbeta primers and 13 Jbeta primers. Per the original methods: In a later analysis, 80 million or so unique TCR beta chains included roughly 11 million shared by two or more donors. TCRdb's table, derived via immunoSEQ multiplex PCR, lists solely in-frame clones and lacks some. Clone size and V and J calls were adopted from that table, with D and trimming inferred from the DNA. This repertoire comprises around 71,000 clones; its ten largest clones make up over 1.5%. There are 15 residues in the CDR3. Trimming pared 4 bases from V and 3 bases from J, leaving 15 bases between. The germline gives CDR1 KGHSH, CDR2 LQKENI.

The sample was PBMCs. J is TRBJ1-1 and V is TRBV18; perhaps TRBD1 as D (5 bases). The source of this sequence is a woman aged 30 to 39 in good health and CMV-seronegative. CDR3 in DNA: TGTGCCAGCTCACTGGGGCTGGGGGGGGACACTGAAGCTTTCTTT. Its protein is CASSLGLGGDTEAFF. Complete variable domain (other parts from reference TRBV18 and TRBJ1-1): NAGVMQNPRHLVRRRGQEARLRCSPMKGHSHVYWYRQLPEEGLKFMVYLQKENIIDESGMPKERFSAEFPKEGPSILRIQQVVRGDSAAYFCASSLGLGGDTEAFFGQGTRLTVV.